Included here is one TCR beta chain sequence, with context. The antigen is undetermined. This entry comes from a study of vaccination and CD4 T cells after COVID-19. Turning to the study itself: It was a median about 99 days after diagnosis, with a range of 35 to 161, that post-COVID samples were drawn.

The CDR3 has 15 amino acids. The germline CDR1 and CDR2 sequences are MDHEN and SYDVKM. Sequencing of cultured CD4+ T cell DNA used the Oncomine TCR Beta short-read assay. TCRdb reprocessed the PCR reads via MiXCR and lists one record per CDR3 protein. The data show about 2,900 distinct CDR3 sequences, with over 25% seen just once and 50% to 70% held by the top ten. Treatment reported: roughly nine-day PBMC culture with coronavirus spike peptide pools or control peptides (ViraFEST assay). These CD4+ T cells came from an unexposed donor, sampled before the COVID-19 pandemic (2011-2018). The chain employs TRBV28 and TRBJ1-1; D not certain. Sequences were obtained from CD4+ T cells from blood, cultured in vitro. This TCR came from a human donor in good health. CDR3 sequence: CESGRPFGVNTEAFF. DNA of the CDR3: TGTGAATCAGGTAGGCCCTTCGGGGTGAACACTGAAGCTTTCTTT.